This TCR beta chain was documented in a study of T cell repertoires in aging, cancer and after chemotherapy (dated by TCRdb to about 2019). About the study as a whole: Six donor age groups were covered, ranging from 30 or younger up to 70 or older, and each group contained at least three individuals. In the hematological group, paired pre- and post-chemotherapy samples were obtained from chronic lymphocytic leukemia patients treated with fludarabine- or bendamustine-based regimens. The full dataset contained several million TCR reads. To examine immunoaging and T cell reconstitution after chemotherapy, the study profiled TCR beta repertoires in peripheral blood from healthy donors and cancer patients. A cohort of 218 cancer patients (more than 90 with hematological and roughly 120 with solid cancers) was assembled, and 95 to 100 healthy donors were included as a reference group.

TCR beta rearrangements were amplified from genomic DNA isolated from peripheral blood, not from sorted cells or RNA. This clonotype was counted a few times. Its antigen target is currently unknown. Base quality data are lacking; no much larger clone is found one base away. Multiplex touch-down PCR with a mixed TRB-A/B primer pool was used to amplify rearranged TRB sequences covering the V, D and J segments. Illumina adapters and sample indices were attached to the amplicons through two consecutive PCR reactions run with Phusion HS II polymerase. Amplicons were gel-purified with the NucleoSpin Gel and PCR Clean-up kit, then checked with Qubit and an Agilent 2100 Bioanalyzer. Sequencing of the libraries was done on an Illumina MiSeq with paired-end, single-indexed 600-cycle runs. The paper's processing steps were these. Processing of the TRB sequences was carried out with MiXCR versions 2.12 and 3.0.5. Each unique CDR3 nucleotide sequence was treated as one clone, and only productive sequences with two or more reads were kept. The repertoire metrics were Shannon diversity, evenness, clonality (defined as one minus evenness), and alpha-parameterized diversity profiles covering alpha 0 to 5. The IGoR algorithm was used to calculate generation probabilities for clones in the paired samples taken before and after chemotherapy. TCRdb took the public reads, trimmed them with fastp at Q25, ran MiXCR for clone calling and kept in-frame beta chains. Identical CDR3 protein sequences are pooled into one entry, listed with their most common genes and DNA. None of the V and J calls come from the authors' own analysis; TCRdb made them. In this sample the table shows some 5,400 distinct CDR3 sequences, roughly 35% of which occur a single time. 14% to 15% of the sample lies in the top ten.

What the research found in general, with its limitations: Compared with age-matched healthy donors, untreated patients with hematological or solid cancers had significantly lower TCR diversity and higher clonality in blood. It was noted by the authors that conclusions about immunological memory after chemotherapy cannot be drawn from the repertoire data. Hematological cancer patients had infiltration of lymphoid organs, and this infiltration may itself impair thymic emigration or peripheral T cell expansion. An increase in median generation probability over the chemotherapy interval was observed in both cancer cohorts, suggesting that the repertoire was reconstituted through rebound thymic output. Declining TCR diversity with age in healthy donors was mainly explained by loss of richness; in cancer patients, loss of evenness also contributed.

In the germline V gene, CDR1 corresponds to MNHEY and CDR2 to SVGAGI. Here V drops 10 bases and J drops 4 bases, and the junction holds 9 bases not matched to any gene. Counted from cysteine to phenylalanine, this CDR3 has 14 amino acids. The DNA shown is the 42-base CDR3, in frame from base 1. The receptor's source is a human donor with a blood cancer. The V gene is TRBV6-5 and the J gene is TRBJ2-3; 9 bases in the junction line up with TRBD1. Sequenced: blood. The DNA sequence is given as TGTGCCATAGACAGGGGGTGGATGTCAGATACGCAGTATTTT. Translated, it gives CAIDRGWMSDTQYF.